Listed here are 21 T cell receptor beta chains from one sample, sequenced in a study of T cell changes during pregnancy in multiple sclerosis. Measured with immunoSEQ multiplex PCR; TCRdb has only the in-frame clones, and not every one. The table has just under 65,000 clones, approximately 96% seen once. Here the sequenced sample was CD8+ T cells from peripheral blood mononuclear cells, taken after pregnancy. Receptor source: a female donor with multiple sclerosis, enrolled in a pregnancy study.

The chain carries TRBV7-8 and TRBJ2-1, with TRBD1 as a possible D gene (5 bases). The CDR3 extends over 14 amino acids. V lost 1 base and J lost 8, with 12 bases in between. CDR1 SGHVS and CDR2 FQNEAQ come from the germline V gene. The CDR3 region is CASSLEGRDDEQFF. CDR3 in DNA: TGTGCCAGCAGCTTAGAGGGGCGTGACGATGAGCAGTTCTTC.

The rearrangement links TRBV27 to TRBJ2-5, with 8 positions matching TRBD2. This CDR3 is 14 amino acids long. Germline V gene data show CDR1 as MNHEY and CDR2 as SMNVEV (reference sequence). After removal of 5 bases from V and 5 bases from J, the junction contained 7 bases not matched to a gene. In DNA, the CDR3 is TGTGCCAGCAGTGGAGGACTAGCACGGGAGACCCAGTACTTC. Its translation: CASSGGLARETQYF.

J is TRBJ2-1 and V is TRBV6-5, with D unresolved. The CDR3 runs 16 residues. V lost 0 bases, J lost 0 bases, and 9 bases lay in between. Per the germline V gene, CDR1 is MNHEY and CDR2 is SVGAGI. The CDR3 protein is CASSYSTRSSYNEQFF. The CDR3 region has the DNA TGTGCCAGCAGTTACTCGACCCGGAGCTCCTACAATGAGCAGTTCTTC.

The genes are TRBV4-3 and TRBJ2-1, with TRBD2 as a possible D gene (6 bases). This CDR3 is built from 16 residues. Trimming stripped 1 base from V and 2 bases from J, with 12 bases between. Germline V lookup: CDR1 LGHNA, CDR2 YSLEER. The CDR3 here is CASSQGPGVAYNEQFF. The CDR3 coding sequence is TGCGCCAGCAGCCAAGGGCCGGGAGTAGCCTACAATGAGCAGTTCTTC.

CDR3 amino acids: CASSQALGTGGSYEQYF. Here the CDR3 DNA reads TGTGCCAGCAGTCAAGCACTCGGGACAGGGGGTTCCTACGAGCAGTACTTC. The rearrangement links TRBV27 to TRBJ2-7; TRBD1 matches 11 bases. The germline CDR1 and CDR2 sequences are MNHEY and SMNVEV (reference sequence). The CDR3 is 17 amino acids. After removal of 5 bases from V and 1 base from J, the junction contained 10 bases not matched to a gene.

The chain carries TRBV5-1 and TRBJ2-1; unclear D gene. Trimming removed 0 bases at V and 8 bases at J, with 6 bases between. The CDR3 has 12 amino acids. The germline V gene encodes CDR1 SGHRS and CDR2 YFSETQ. The CDR3 bases are TGCGCCAGCAGCTTGGACAGCTATGAGCAGTTCTTC. This gives the protein CASSLDSYEQFF.

The chain is built from TRBV19 and TRBJ2-2, with 7 nucleotides matching TRBD1. The germline V gene encodes CDR1 LNHDA and CDR2 SQIVND (reference sequence). The junction had 1 base not matched to a gene; V was cut back by 3 bases and J by 0 bases. The length of the CDR3 is 15 residues. As DNA, the CDR3 is TGTGCCAGTAGTATTGGGACAGCGAACACCGGGGAGCTGTTTTTT. Encoded protein: CASSIGTANTGELFF.

This clone appeared a single time. The V gene is TRBV4-1, the J gene TRBJ2-4; 8 nucleotides align to TRBD1. The germline V gene has CDR1 MGHRA and CDR2 YSYEKL. The V and J ends lost 3 bases and 6 bases, in that order; junction bases with no gene match: 10. CDR3 length equals 16 residues. The CDR3 DNA sequence: TGCGCCAGCAGCCAGGAACCCCAGGGGGCTAGAAACATTCAGTACTTC. This sequence encodes CASSQEPQGARNIQYF.

The genes are TRBV25-1 and TRBJ1-2; D gene unclear. The V end was cut by 2 bases, the J end by 3 bases, with 13 bases between. CDR1 MGHDK and CDR2 SYGVNS come from the germline V gene. CDR3 length equals 15 residues. CDR3 region: CASSEPPPDYYGYTF. The DNA for the CDR3 is TGTGCCAGCAGTGAACCCCCCCCGGACTACTATGGCTACACCTTC.

V is TRBV15 and J is TRBJ1-1; D unclear. This CDR3 is built from 16 residues. V was pared by 4 bases and J by 1 base, with 16 bases between. From germline, CDR1 is LNHNV and CDR2 YYDKDF (reference sequence). In nucleotides, the CDR3 is TGTGCCACCAGCATCTTACCACAGAACCCGAACACTGAAGCTTTCTTT. Residues: CATSILPQNPNTEAFF.

The chain employs TRBV11-3 and TRBJ2-1; 10 bases match TRBD2. The V gene end was trimmed by 5 bases and the J gene end by 3 bases; junction bases not matched to a gene: 4. The CDR3 consists of 15 residues. Per the germline V gene, CDR1 is SGHNT and CDR2 is YENEEA. The CDR3 nucleotides read TGTGCCAGCAGCCACCGGACTAGCGGCTACAATGAGCAGTTCTTC. Translating it yields CASSHRTSGYNEQFF.

The gene calls are TRBV7-8 and TRBJ2-3; D gene unclear. V shed 3 bases and J shed 1 base, with 11 bases lying between them. This CDR3 spans 15 amino acids. Germline V CDR1 and CDR2: SGHVS, FQNEAQ. Written as DNA, the CDR3 is TGTGCCAGCAGCTTTGGTGGGCGCGGCACAGATACGCAGTATTTT. Protein sequence: CASSFGGRGTDTQYF.

The chain uses TRBV5-8 and TRBJ2-1; 13 nucleotides agree with TRBD2. Trimming removed 2 bases from V and 5 bases from J; junction bases left unmatched: 4. The CDR3 runs to 16 residues. CDR1 SGHTS and CDR2 YDEGEE come from the germline V gene. CDR3 sequence: CASSFEGLAGNNEQFF. The CDR3 region has the DNA TGTGCCAGCAGCTTTGAGGGACTAGCGGGAAACAATGAGCAGTTCTTC.

The chain combines TRBV18 with TRBJ1-4; 7 nucleotides agree with TRBD1. Germline values: CDR1 KGHSH, CDR2 LQKENI. CDR3 length: 15 amino acids. Trimming cost V 6 bases and J 3 bases; bases outside gene matches: 7. The CDR3 DNA reads TGTGCCAGCTCCCTAATGGACAGGCCTAATGAAAAACTGTTTTTT. Encoded protein: CASSLMDRPNEKLFF.

As regards this clone: This sample includes further DNA sequences coding for the same CDR3. The chain recombines TRBV27 with TRBJ2-7; 9 positions agree with TRBD2. The V segment lost 2 bases and the J segment 2 bases; nucleotides outside the gene matches: 1. CDR3 length: 14 residues. Germline-derived CDR1 and CDR2 are MNHEY and SMNVEV (reference sequence). CDR3 DNA: TGTGCCAGCAGTTTAGGCGGGAGGGCCTACGAGCAGTACTTC. Amino acids: CASSLGGRAYEQYF.

The rearrangement links TRBV5-4 to TRBJ2-1; the D gene is possibly TRBD1 (6 bases). This CDR3 is 19 amino acids long. Germline-derived CDR1 and CDR2 are SGHNT and YYREEE (reference sequence). Trimming removed 5 bases from V and 2 bases from J, with 26 bases in between. Written as DNA, the CDR3 is TGTGCCAGCAGGGGGACCGGGACATCGGTGGGAGTTACCTACAATGAGCAGTTCTTC. This sequence encodes CASRGTGTSVGVTYNEQFF.

V usage is TRBV27 and J usage is TRBJ1-5; maybe TRBD1 (5 bases). This CDR3 region has 16 residues. Between the trimmed V and J ends, which lost 5 bases and 2 bases, there was a span of 16 bases. CDR1 MNHEY and CDR2 SMNVEV come from the germline V gene (reference sequence). CDR3 DNA: TGTGCCAGCAGTCCTCAGGGTTTGGGCGGCAATCAGCCCCAGCATTTT. It yields the protein CASSPQGLGGNQPQHF.

The rearrangement uses TRBV30 and TRBJ1-5; 8 nucleotides agree with TRBD1. Germline trimming cut 0 bases from V and 3 bases from J; bases unmatched to any gene: 7. CDR3 size: 16 residues. Germline lookup yields CDR1 GTSNPN and CDR2 SVGIG (reference sequence). The CDR3 spells CAWSVRGQGNNQPQHF. The CDR3 DNA sequence: TGTGCCTGGAGTGTACGTGGACAGGGAAACAATCAGCCCCAGCATTTT.

This chain links TRBV19 with TRBJ2-7, with D possibly being TRBD2 (5 bases). Trimming pared 5 bases from V and 0 bases from J, leaving 11 bases between. Germline V lookup: CDR1 LNHDA, CDR2 SQIVND (reference sequence). The CDR3 runs to 14 residues. CDR3 region: CASSRTVSSYEQYF. CDR3 nucleotide sequence: TGTGCCAGTAGTCGGACTGTTAGCTCCTACGAGCAGTACTTC.

The V gene is TRBV27, the J gene TRBJ1-4; 8 nucleotides align to TRBD1. Germline lookup yields CDR1 MNHEY and CDR2 SMNVEV (reference sequence). There are 15 residues in the CDR3. Losses at the gene ends were 4 bases for V and 2 bases for J; bases not matched to a gene: 3. CDR3 nucleotide sequence: TGTGCCAGCAGTTCTAGGACAGGGACTAATGAAAAACTGTTTTTT. This codes for CASSSRTGTNEKLFF.

The chain is built from TRBV6-1 and TRBJ2-5; D gene uncertain. This CDR3 has 16 amino acids. V lost 4 bases and J lost 2, with 17 bases in between. CDR1 is MNHNS and CDR2 is SASEGT in the germline V gene. This CDR3 is CASSAYDKAAQETQYF. CDR3 sequence (DNA): TGTGCCAGCAGTGCATACGACAAGGCAGCACAAGAGACCCAGTACTTC.